This is a list of T cell receptor beta chains from one sample in a study of human T cells and chemical hapten exposure. From the reads, TCRdb called clonotypes with MiXCR, one entry per CDR3 protein. The sample shows about 120,000 distinct CDR3 sequences, over 6.5% of them seen only once. Source material: whole blood. The receptor source for this set is a human donor in good health. Some clones in this sample may be carry-over from other donors' samples. Both conserved end residues are part of each CDR3. A D gene is named only where the DNA matches it firmly. Size is stated for part of the rows, as once, few or many counts, or as a class when the clone is expanded.

V gene	D gene	clone size	J gene	CDR3 protein	CDR3 DNA
TRBV6-6	-	many	TRBJ2-3	CASKERDRITDTQYF	TGTGCCAGCAAAGAACGGGACCGAATCACAGATACGCAGTATTTT
TRBV14	-	-	TRBJ1-2	CASSQDRPGGGYTF	TGTGCCAGCAGCCAAGATCGACCGGGAGGAGGCTACACCTTC
TRBV5-1	-	few	TRBJ2-3	CASSFSGARTDTQYF	TGCGCCAGCAGCTTCTCAGGGGCTCGCACAGATACGCAGTATTTT
TRBV3-1	TRBD1	many	TRBJ1-4	CASSQVTGGTEKLFF	TGTGCCAGCAGCCAAGTGACAGGGGGGACTGAAAAACTGTTTTTT
TRBV20-1	-	many	TRBJ1-6	CSARADLGDNSPLHF	TGCAGTGCTAGAGCCGACTTAGGGGATAATTCACCCCTCCACTTT
TRBV29-1	-	few	TRBJ1-1	CSVALRAGTEAFF	TGCAGCGTTGCGTTGAGGGCAGGCACTGAAGCTTTCTTT
TRBV18	TRBD1	few	TRBJ2-7	CASSPGDRVVNEQYF	TGTGCCAGCTCACCAGGGGACAGGGTCGTGAACGAGCAGTACTTC
TRBV2	TRBD2	-	TRBJ2-5	CASRDRTSFQETQYF	TGTGCCAGCAGAGATCGGACTAGCTTCCAAGAGACCCAGTACTTC
TRBV4-1	-	many	TRBJ1-2	CASSQDGRLFNYGYTF	TGCGCCAGCAGCCAAGATGGCAGGTTATTTAACTATGGCTACACCTTC
TRBV6-2/TRBV6-3	TRBD1	few	TRBJ1-1	CASSYSDRVEAFF	TGTGCCAGCAGTTACTCCGACAGGGTTGAAGCTTTCTTT
TRBV6-5	-	few	TRBJ2-3	CASSYSPVSTDTQYF	TGTGCCAGCAGTTACTCCCCAGTTAGCACAGATACGCAGTATTTT
TRBV6-1	-	many	TRBJ2-7	CASSEEASYYEQYF	TGTGCCAGCAGTGAAGAGGCTAGCTACTACGAGCAGTACTTC
TRBV7-8	-	many	TRBJ2-7	CASSLGQALKEQYF	TGTGCCAGCAGCTTAGGACAGGCCCTGAAAGAGCAGTACTTC
TRBV11-2	-	-	TRBJ1-1	CASSFLRVKEAFF	TGTGCCAGCAGCTTCTTACGGGTTAAGGAAGCTTTCTTT
TRBV5-1	TRBD1	many	TRBJ2-4	CASSVEDRETKNIQYF	TGCGCCAGCAGCGTAGAAGACAGGGAAACCAAAAACATTCAGTACTTC